The text below deals with one T cell receptor beta chain. Its antigen is unidentified. V shed 1 base, J shed 3 bases, and the junction held 2 bases outside the gene matches. The CDR3 sequence is 14 residues long. Germline CDR1 LGHNA, CDR2 YNFKEQ. The data were obtained in a study of T cells in Graves' hyperthyroidism and ophthalmopathy. Overall study: Any treatment followed the collection of peripheral blood at initial diagnosis. Study results and caveats: Through a model of 13 V-J features, ophthalmopathy was separated from stable hyperthyroidism.

RNA transcripts were the template for amplifying TCR beta CDR3 regions. Using the HTBI primer set, a first-round RT-PCR was run on the TCR CDR3. TCRdb called the multiplex PCR reads again in MiXCR, with one record for every CDR3 protein. Of under 400,000 distinct CDR3 sequences listed, 15% to 19% are singletons. PBMCs were obtained from over 8.5 ml fresh peripheral blood. Sequencing was done on a sample of blood. The chain links TRBV4-2 to TRBJ2-7, with 8 bases aligning to TRBD1. The TCR was taken from a woman aged 18-29 years with Graves' hyperthyroidism that later progressed to Graves' ophthalmopathy. In DNA form, the CDR3 reads TGTGCCAGCAGCCAAGGGGGACAGGTCTACGAGCAGTACTTC. It codes for CASSQGGQVYEQYF.